Listed here are 25 T cell receptor beta chains from one sample, sequenced in a study of metastatic and nonmetastatic thyroid tumors. With MiXCR, TCRdb called clones anew from the PCR reads. This table holds about 69,000 clones, 11% to 15% found once. Thyroid surgery was performed in patients who had received no treatment beforehand. Sample: blood. The receptors come from a male donor with papillary thyroid cancer or a benign thyroid nodule (not recorded which). Some clones in this sample may be carry-over from other donors' samples.

This clone occurred a few times. Relative to the germline gene, one junction end is altered; a read error may explain this. J is TRBJ2-7 and V is TRBV6-2 or TRBV6-3, with D unresolved. From germline, CDR1 is MNHEY and CDR2 SVGEGT. The CDR3 sequence is 15 residues long. The chain's CDR3 is CASSSLRRRSYGQYF. DNA of the CDR3: TGTGCCAGCAGTTCCCTTAGGCGTAGATCCTACGGGCAGTACTTC.

This clone was recorded many times. The chain uses TRBV7-2 and TRBJ2-1; the match to TRBD2 covers 9 bases. The CDR3 covers 16 residues. J gave up 4 bases and V 6 bases, and 10 bases lay outside the gene matches. The germline V gene has CDR1 SGHTA and CDR2 FQGNSA. The CDR3 sequence is CASRDNSGSFYNEQFF. In DNA form, the CDR3 reads TGTGCCAGCAGAGATAATAGCGGGAGCTTTTACAATGAGCAGTTCTTC. Combining the CDR3 with reference TRBV7-2 and TRBJ2-1 gives the whole variable domain GAGVSQSPSNKVTEKGKDVELRCDPISGHTALYWYRQSLGQGLEFLIYFQGNSAPDKSGLPSDRFSAERTGGSVSTLTIQRTQQEDSAVYLCASRDNSGSFYNEQFFGPGTRLTVL.

This clone was seen at least ten times. The chain joins TRBV7-2 to TRBJ1-6; no clear D. CDR1 is SGHTA and CDR2 is FQGNSA in the germline V gene. With 1 base removed from V and 8 bases from J, the gap between germline ends came to 3 bases. CDR3 length: 12 residues. The CDR3: CASSLGYSPLHF. The CDR3 coding sequence is TGTGCCAGCAGCTTAGGGTATTCACCCCTCCACTTT. Using reference TRBV7-2 and TRBJ1-6 for the parts outside the CDR3, the full variable domain is GAGVSQSPSNKVTEKGKDVELRCDPISGHTALYWYRQSLGQGLEFLIYFQGNSAPDKSGLPSDRFSAERTGGSVSTLTIQRTQQEDSAVYLCASSLGYSPLHFGNGTRLTVT.

This clone was seen at least ten times. The chain links TRBV27 to TRBJ2-3; 14 bases agree with TRBD2. J was trimmed by 8 bases and V by 6 bases; bases with no gene match: 7. The V gene's germline CDR1 is MNHEY and CDR2 SMNVEV (reference sequence). The CDR3 is 15 amino acids. CDR3 protein: CASSPGTSGRGTQYF. The DNA of the CDR3 is TGTGCCAGCAGCCCCGGGACTAGCGGGAGAGGTACGCAGTATTTT.

There are many counts of this clone. The chain employs TRBV6-5 and TRBJ1-2; D call uncertain. This CDR3 has 13 amino acids. The V and J ends lost 2 bases and 8 bases respectively, with 12 bases between them. Germline CDR1 and CDR2: MNHEY and SVGAGI. CDR3 loop: CASSYLPAGGYTF. The CDR3 DNA reads as TGTGCCAGCAGTTACCTCCCCGCCGGGGGCTACACCTTC.

This clone was counted many times. A read error is possible here, since a much larger clone lies one base away. The chain employs TRBV27 and TRBJ2-2; the D gene is possibly TRBD2 (5 bases). Germline lookup yields CDR1 MNHEY and CDR2 SMNVEV (reference sequence). Trimming removed 6 bases at V and 7 bases at J, with 15 bases between. This CDR3 region has 14 residues. CDR3 DNA: TGTGCCAGCAGCCTACTAGAGGGAAGCGGGGAGCTGTTTTTT. Translating it yields CASSLLEGSGELFF.

The rearrangement joins TRBV6-4 to TRBJ1-6; a possible D gene is TRBD1 (5 bases). The CDR3 spans 14 residues. Germline CDR1 is MRHNA and CDR2 is SNTAGT. V lost 7 bases to trimming and J lost 5 bases, with 12 bases between them. The DNA for the CDR3 is TGTGCCAGCACCCCAGGGCCCAATAATTCACCCCTCCACTTT. Residues: CASTPGPNNSPLHF.

V gene TRBV11-2 combines with J gene TRBJ2-5, with 8 bases that match TRBD1. The V and J ends lost 1 base and 5 bases, in that order; junction bases with no gene match: 9. This CDR3 contains 16 residues. Germline assignment: CDR1 SGHAT and CDR2 FQNNGV. The CDR3 sequence: CASSLAGQAVGETQYF. For the CDR3, the DNA is TGTGCCAGCAGCTTAGCGGGACAGGCGGTGGGCGAGACCCAGTACTTC.

This clone came up many times. The chain links TRBV9 to TRBJ2-2; 7 bases agree with TRBD1. V trimming: 4 bases; J trimming: 3 bases; junction bases outside the gene matches: 9. The germline CDR1 and CDR2 sequences are SGDLS and YYNGEE. The CDR3 is made up of 16 amino acids. The CDR3 loop reads CASSFQGGLDTGELFF. The CDR3 nucleotides read TGTGCCAGCAGCTTCCAAGGGGGCCTGGACACCGGGGAGCTGTTTTTT. The variable domain in full, completed from reference TRBV9 and TRBJ2-2, reads DSGVTQTPKHLITATGQRVTLRCSPRSGDLSVYWYQQSLDQGLQFLIQYYNGEERAKGNILERFSAQQFPDLHSELNLSSLELGDSALYFCASSFQGGLDTGELFFGEGSRLTVL.

This clone was seen many times. The chain recombines TRBV20-1 with TRBJ2-3; TRBD1 agrees at 9 bases. The CDR3 is made up of 17 amino acids. After removal of 6 bases from V and 0 bases from J, the junction contained 13 bases not matched to a gene. Per germline, CDR1 DFQATT and CDR2 SNEGSKA (reference sequence). The CDR3 DNA reads TGCAGTGCCCCGGACAGGGGAAGCCCCTCTAGCACAGATACGCAGTATTTT. Its translation: CSAPDRGSPSSTDTQYF.

This clone was counted only a few times. The V gene is TRBV6-1, the J gene TRBJ2-7; 8 bases fit TRBD2. Germline lookup yields CDR1 MNHNS and CDR2 SASEGT. Trimming at V came to 2 bases and at J to 0 bases, leaving 3 bases not matched to a gene. This CDR3 contains 15 residues. Written as DNA, the CDR3 is TGTGCCAGCAGTGAACAGGGGACTAGCTCCTACGAGCAGTACTTC. As protein: CASSEQGTSSYEQYF.

This clone appeared many times. This sequence joins TRBV27 and TRBJ1-4, with TRBD1 identical over 7 bases. CDR1 MNHEY and CDR2 SMNVEV come from the germline V gene (reference sequence). The CDR3 totals 13 residues. V lost 6 bases, J lost 7 bases, and 5 bases stayed unmatched. CDR3 region: CASRGQGGEKLFF. As DNA, the CDR3 is TGTGCCAGCAGAGGGCAGGGGGGTGAAAAACTGTTTTTT.

For this clone: The germline gene is not matched at one end of the junction; a read error may be the cause. The genes are TRBV13 and TRBJ1-2, with 11 bases lining up with TRBD1. CDR3 length: 16 amino acids. Germline-derived CDR1 and CDR2 are PRHDT and FYEKMQ (reference sequence). Written as DNA, the CDR3 is TGTGCCAGCAGCCGCGGACAGGGGGCATCTAACCATGGCTACACCTTC. Its translation is CASSRGQGASNHGYTF.

This clone has a count of ten or more. This sequence joins TRBV7-3 and TRBJ2-2, with 11 bases lining up with TRBD2. V gave up 5 bases and J gave up 5 bases; unmatched junction bases: 7. Germline V lookup: CDR1 SGHTA, CDR2 FQGTGA. The CDR3 runs to 16 residues. CDR3 coding DNA: TGTGCCAGCAGCCCTTCCTGGACTAGCGGGACCGGGGAGCTGTTTTTT. It translates to CASSPSWTSGTGELFF.

This rearrangement joins TRBV9 to TRBJ1-3; TRBD1 aligns across 10 bases. After removal of 4 bases from V and 7 bases from J, the junction contained 8 bases not matched to a gene. The CDR3 totals 15 residues. The germline CDR1 and CDR2 sequences are SGDLS and YYNGEE. The CDR3, as DNA: TGTGCCAGCAGCCCCTCCGACAGGGGGCTTAACACCATATATTTT. Residues: CASSPSDRGLNTIYF.

This clone has at least ten counts. This sequence joins TRBV15 and TRBJ2-3; TRBD1 aligns across 9 bases. From germline, CDR1 is LNHNV and CDR2 YYDKDF (reference sequence). This CDR3 region has 16 residues. With V trimmed by 1 base and J by 1 base, 3 bases remained unmatched. CDR3 sequence: CATSRARDRGTDTQYF. The DNA for the CDR3 is TGTGCCACCAGCAGAGCTAGGGACAGGGGCACAGATACGCAGTATTTT.

This clone was recorded at least ten times. The chain couples TRBV18 to TRBJ2-3; tentative D call: TRBD1 (6 bases). The V and J ends lost 4 bases and 0 bases respectively, with 14 bases between them. The CDR3 totals 16 residues. Germline CDR1 reads KGHSH; CDR2 reads LQKENI. The DNA of the CDR3 is TGTGCCAGCTCACGAACAGGGAATCCTAGCACAGATACGCAGTATTTT. Translating it yields CASSRTGNPSTDTQYF.

This clone was observed many times. The rearrangement links TRBV28 to TRBJ2-7; TRBD1 might be the D (5 bases). The CDR3 consists of 14 residues. CDR1 is MDHEN and CDR2 is SYDVKM in the germline V gene. V was cut by 4 bases and J by 0 bases, with 10 bases left in between. The CDR3 spells CASSSGHSSYEQYF. CDR3 DNA sequence: TGTGCCAGCAGTTCCGGACACAGCTCCTACGAGCAGTACTTC. The entire variable domain, with the rest obtained from reference TRBV28 and TRBJ2-7, is as follows: DVKVTQSSRYLVKRTGEKVFLECVQDMDHENMFWYRQDPGLGLRLIYFSYDVKMKEKGDIPEGYSVSREKKERFSLILESASTNQTSMYLCASSSGHSSYEQYFGPGTRLTVT.

To note about this clone: A junction boundary mismatches the germline segment, possibly from a read error. The chain has TRBV5-6 and TRBJ2-7; D is uncertain. CDR1 is SGHDT and CDR2 is YYEEEE in the germline V gene. This CDR3 is 13 amino acids long. The CDR3 nucleotides read TGCGCCAGCAGCTTGCCCCAGGACCAAGAGCAGTACTTC. This codes for CASSLPQDQEQYF.

The table lists this clone with many counts. The genes are TRBV6-1 and TRBJ1-1, with D perhaps TRBD1 (5 bases). CDR1 MNHNS and CDR2 SASEGT come from the germline V gene. V gave up 5 bases and J gave up 6 bases, with 16 bases separating them. The CDR3 extends over 14 amino acids. This CDR3 is CASSSPSRGSEAFF. DNA for the CDR3: TGTGCCAGCAGTTCCCCCTCACGGGGCTCTGAAGCTTTCTTT.

Note on this clone: A much larger clone differs by one base, so this may be a read error. This chain connects TRBV6-1 to TRBJ1-1; weak D call: TRBD1 (5 bases). This CDR3 is 15 amino acids long. Germline V lookup: CDR1 MNHNS, CDR2 SASEGT. V lost 5 bases and J 6 bases, leaving 19 bases between the germline ends. The CDR3 loop is CASSTMVQEVSEAFF. The CDR3 coding sequence is TGTGCCAGCAGTACCATGGTACAGGAGGTATCTGAAGCTTTCTTT.

V usage is TRBV6-2 or TRBV6-3 and J usage is TRBJ1-5; perhaps TRBD1 as D (5 bases). With 10 bases removed from V and 1 base from J, the gap between germline ends came to 14 bases. Germline V gives CDR1 MNHEY, CDR2 SVGEGT. This CDR3 comprises 14 residues. This CDR3 is CANRERGSNQPQHF. CDR3 nucleotides: TGTGCCAACAGAGAGAGGGGAAGCAATCAGCCCCAGCATTTT.

This clone was detected ten times or more. The chain carries TRBV20-1 and TRBJ2-3; 10 bases line up with TRBD2. This CDR3 has 14 residues. CDR1 DFQATT and CDR2 SNEGSKA come from the germline V gene (reference sequence). V was clipped by 7 bases and J by 4 bases; unmatched bases: 8. The CDR3 coding sequence is TGCAGTGTCCTAGCGGGAGCGGCCCCAGATACGCAGTATTTT. It yields the protein CSVLAGAAPDTQYF.

This clone was seen at least ten times. The genes are TRBV6-2 or TRBV6-3 and TRBJ2-3; perhaps TRBD2 as D (6 bases). The CDR3 spans 19 residues. Germline V CDR1 and CDR2: MNHEY, SVGEGT. V lost 2 bases and J lost 1, with 22 bases in between. The CDR3 DNA reads as TGTGCCAGCAGTTACGGGGACTTCGTGGGAGGCGGCGGCACAGATACGCAGTATTTT. Protein sequence: CASSYGDFVGGGGTDTQYF.

With regard to this clone: Since a much larger clone is just one base distant, this may be a read error. The chain recombines TRBV12-3 or TRBV12-4 with TRBJ2-3; the match to TRBD1 covers 8 bases. The CDR3 runs to 15 residues. V gave up 8 bases and J gave up 1 base; unmatched junction bases: 8. This CDR3 is CASGPGGAGTDTQYF. The CDR3 DNA is TGTGCCAGCGGTCCAGGGGGCGCGGGCACAGATACGCAGTATTTT.